Following are 18 T cell receptor beta chains from one sample sequenced in a study of CD8 T cells in Susac syndrome. cDNA came from about 0.5 to 1 ug RNA primed by random hexamers. MiXCR, applied by TCRdb to the immunoSEQ multiplex PCR reads, yields one record per CDR3 protein. There are 300,000 to 350,000 distinct CDR3 sequences in the sample; 92% occur only once, and over 0.05% lies in the top ten. The material sequenced was CD4+ T cells from PBMCs. Receptor source: a human donor with multiple sclerosis.

This chain joins TRBV12-3 or TRBV12-4 and TRBJ2-7; the D call may be TRBD1 or TRBD2 (7 bases each). The CDR3 covers 16 residues. V shed 6 bases and J shed 2 bases, with 20 bases lying between them. This CDR3 reads CASSTKPGGGAYEQYF. CDR3 sequence (DNA): TGTGCCAGCAGCACTAAACCAGGGGGGGGTGCCTACGAGCAGTACTTC.

This clonotype appeared a single time. J is TRBJ1-1 and V is TRBV23-1, with 8 bases identical to TRBD1. TRBV23-1 qualifies as an ORF whose function is uncertain. The CDR3 runs to 15 residues. The ends lost 0 bases at V and 4 bases at J; junction bases unmatched: 4. The CDR3 DNA reads as TGCGCCAGCAGTCAATCGATGCAGGGGGCCACTGAAGCTTTCTTT. Amino acids: CASSQSMQGATEAFF.

V gene TRBV28 combines with J gene TRBJ2-5, with D possibly matching TRBD2 (5 bases). CDR3 length: 14 residues. The V gene lost 3 bases and the J gene lost 3 bases, with 11 bases spanning the gap. Per germline, CDR1 MDHEN and CDR2 SYDVKM. CDR3 protein: CASSFFSGKETQYF. The CDR3 DNA sequence: TGTGCCAGCAGTTTCTTTTCGGGGAAAGAGACCCAGTACTTC.

This chain connects TRBV11-2 to TRBJ2-7, with D tentatively TRBD2 (5 bases). The germline V and J ends were trimmed by 2 bases and 7 bases, with 24 bases remaining between them. CDR1 and CDR2 (germline): SGHAT, FQNNGV. This CDR3 is 17 amino acids long. The CDR3 DNA is TGTGCCAGCAGCTTATTGGACTCGAGGGTTGCCCCTAGAGAGCAGTACTTC. Its translation: CASSLLDSRVAPREQYF.

The rearrangement links TRBV6-1 to TRBJ2-3, with a weak D call TRBD1 (5 bases). The CDR3 covers 13 residues. The germline V and J ends were trimmed by 10 bases and 0 bases, with 11 bases remaining between them. Germline V gene sequence: CDR1 MNHNS, CDR2 SASEGT. The CDR3 nucleotides are TGTGCCACACAGGACCCTAGCACAGATACGCAGTATTTT. This translates into CATQDPSTDTQYF.

This clonotype was seen once. The chain is built from TRBV6-1 and TRBJ2-5, with D possibly TRBD1 on 8 matching bases. V was trimmed by 6 bases and J by 4 bases, leaving 24 bases between them. Germline values: CDR1 MNHNS, CDR2 SASEGT. The CDR3 runs to 17 residues. Here the CDR3 reads CASRAQTGQGGGETQYF. The CDR3 bases are TGTGCCAGCAGGGCTCAAACCGGACAGGGAGGGGGAGAGACCCAGTACTTC.

CDR3 protein: CASSPTGTAYNEQFF. CDR3 nucleotides: TGTGCCAGCTCCCCTACCGGGACTGCCTACAATGAGCAGTTCTTC. The gene calls are TRBV18 and TRBJ2-1, with D possibly matching TRBD2 (6 bases). Germline V gives CDR1 KGHSH, CDR2 LQKENI. Trimming left V 6 bases short and J 2 bases short, with 14 bases between. The CDR3 has 15 residues. Combining the CDR3 with reference TRBV18 and TRBJ2-1 gives the whole variable domain NAGVMQNPRHLVRRRGQEARLRCSPMKGHSHVYWYRQLPEEGLKFMVYLQKENIIDESGMPKERFSAEFPKEGPSILRIQQVVRGDSAAYFCASSPTGTAYNEQFFGPGTRLTVL.

V is TRBV21-1 and J is TRBJ1-2. TRBV21-1 is assigned pseudogene status. The CDR3 runs to 13 residues. CDR3 region: CARREDPYYGYTF. In DNA, the CDR3 is TGTGCCCGACGAGAGGACCCATACTATGGCTACACCTTC.

This chain connects TRBV2 to TRBJ2-1, with 11 bases fitting TRBD2. Germline V gene lookup returns CDR1 SNHLY and CDR2 FYNNEI. The V gene end was trimmed by 3 bases and the J gene end by 7 bases; junction bases not matched to a gene: 8. CDR3 length: 16 amino acids. The CDR3 DNA is TGTGCCAGCAGTGACGTCCTTAGCGGGAGGGGGAATGAGCAGTTCTTC. Translating gives CASSDVLSGRGNEQFF. The variable domain in full, completed from reference TRBV2 and TRBJ2-1, reads EPEVTQTPSHQVTQMGQEVILRCVPISNHLYFYWYRQILGQKVEFLVSFYNNEISEKSEIFDDQFSVERPDGSNFTLKIRSTKLEDSAMYFCASSDVLSGRGNEQFFGPGTRLTVL.

V gene TRBV7-2 combines with J gene TRBJ2-5; 7 bases agree with TRBD2. The CDR3 sequence is 15 residues long. V lost 5 bases to trimming and J lost 5 bases; unmatched junction nucleotides: 11. Germline values: CDR1 SGHTA, CDR2 FQGNSA. CDR3 coding DNA: TGTGCCAGCAGCCCCCTCCTAGCGGTGAGCGAGACCCAGTACTTC. Protein product: CASSPLLAVSETQYF.

The CDR3: CASSPDRGYGYTF. For the CDR3, the DNA is TGTGCCAGCAGTCCGGACAGGGGGTATGGCTACACCTTC. V and J are TRBV12-3 or TRBV12-4 and TRBJ1-2, with 10 nucleotides matching TRBD1. The CDR3 extends over 13 amino acids. Losses at the gene ends were 5 bases for V and 5 bases for J; bases not matched to a gene: 2.

J is TRBJ2-3 and V is TRBV2; D not resolved. Germline values: CDR1 SNHLY, CDR2 FYNNEI. The V and J ends lost 3 bases and 7 bases respectively, with 2 bases between them. The CDR3 contains 10 residues. The CDR3 sequence is CASSENTQYF. DNA of the CDR3: TGTGCCAGCAGTGAGAATACGCAGTATTTT.

The chain combines TRBV7-2 with TRBJ2-5; D perhaps matches TRBD1 (5 bases). The germline V and J ends were trimmed by 5 bases and 3 bases, with 13 bases remaining between them. The CDR3 sequence is 14 residues long. Germline CDR1 SGHTA, CDR2 FQGNSA. The DNA for the CDR3 is TGTGCCAGCAGCCCCAGGGTTGGTGAAGAGACCCAGTACTTC. Its translation is CASSPRVGEETQYF.

The chain couples TRBV29-1 to TRBJ2-5; 7 positions agree with TRBD2. The ends lost 4 bases at V and 9 bases at J; junction bases unmatched: 11. This CDR3 contains 13 residues. Germline-derived CDR1 and CDR2 are SQVTM and ANQGSEA. The CDR3 DNA reads as TGCAGCGTTGTGTCGGGAGGTGGGGGGGCCCAGTACTTC. Protein product: CSVVSGGGGAQYF.

This clonotype was seen only once. The chain couples TRBV29-1 to TRBJ2-3; 13 bases map to TRBD2. The trim removed 3 bases at V and 4 bases at J, leaving 7 bases unmatched. The CDR3 contains 16 residues. CDR1 is SQVTM, CDR2 ANQGSEA, per germline. The CDR3 region has the DNA TGCAGCGTTGACCGAGGACTAGCGGGAGCCTCAGATACGCAGTATTTT. It yields the protein CSVDRGLAGASDTQYF.

The chain carries TRBV12-3 or TRBV12-4 and TRBJ1-6, with 9 bases identical to TRBD1. J lost 6 bases, V lost 4 bases, and 10 bases had no gene match. CDR3 length: 17 residues. In DNA form, the CDR3 reads TGTGCCAGCAGTTCCCCGGACAGGGGAGTAATTAATTCACCCCTCCACTTT. Translation gives CASSSPDRGVINSPLHF.

The V and J genes are TRBV3-1 and TRBJ2-7; 11 bases match TRBD2. Germline CDR1 reads LGHDT; CDR2 reads YNNKEL (reference sequence). The CDR3 is 16 amino acids. V was clipped by 1 base and J by 2 bases; unmatched bases: 4. The CDR3 sequence is CASSQGLAGGPYEQYF. CDR3 bases: TGTGCCAGCAGCCAAGGGCTAGCGGGAGGACCCTACGAGCAGTACTTC.

The chain is built from TRBV20-1 and TRBJ1-2; TRBD1 matches 9 bases. The CDR3 consists of 12 residues. J lost 4 bases, V lost 5 bases, and 2 bases had no gene match. Germline CDR1 reads DFQATT; CDR2 reads SNEGSKA (reference sequence). The CDR3 DNA follows: TGCAGTGCTGTACAGGGGGCCTATGGCTACACCTTC. Its protein product is CSAVQGAYGYTF.